Following are 20 T cell receptor beta chains from one sample sequenced in a study of cytomegalovirus exposure and HLA in healthy donors. Sequencing used immunoSEQ multiplex PCR; TCRdb keeps in-frame clones, though not all of them. There are roughly 60,000 clones in the sample; around 94% occur only once, and approximately 2.1% lies in the top ten. Source material: PBMCs. These TCRs come from a man younger than 30 in good health and CMV-seronegative.

The rearrangement joins TRBV19 to TRBJ1-1; no definite D call. This CDR3 comprises 12 residues. Trimming stripped 5 bases from V and 4 bases from J, with 8 bases between. Germline V CDR1 and CDR2: LNHDA, SQIVND (reference sequence). CDR3 region: CASSVRGTEAFF. CDR3 in DNA: TGTGCCAGTAGTGTCCGAGGCACTGAAGCTTTCTTT.

The sample holds one count of this clone. The CDR3 bases are TGCAGCGTTGAAGAAGGACAGGGGGGCTCTGGGGCCAACGTCCTGACTTTC. Translated: CSVEEGQGGSGANVLTF. The chain links TRBV29-1 to TRBJ2-6; 10 bases match TRBD1. The germline gives CDR1 SQVTM, CDR2 ANQGSEA. The CDR3 consists of 17 residues. Losses at the gene ends were 0 bases for V and 0 bases for J; bases not matched to a gene: 2. The full variable domain, completed using reference TRBV29-1 and TRBJ2-6, is SAVISQKPSRDICQRGTSLTIQCQVDSQVTMMFWYRQQPGQSLTLIATANQGSEATYESGFVIDKFPISRPNLTFSTLTVSNMSPEDSSIYLCSVEEGQGGSGANVLTFGAGSRLTVL.

The chain recombines TRBV21-1 with TRBJ2-7; the table names TRBD2, a call not compared with the DNA. TRBV21-1 is a recognized pseudogene. CDR3 size: 16 residues. The CDR3 loop reads CASSKLERGSSYEQYF. CDR3 in DNA: TGTGCCAGCAGCAAACTGGAGCGGGGGAGCTCCTACGAGCAGTACTTC.

V and J are TRBV5-1 and TRBJ2-1; no definite D call. CDR1 SGHRS and CDR2 YFSETQ come from the germline V gene. This CDR3 contains 15 residues. Trimming took 2 bases from V and 5 from J, leaving 14 bases between them. The CDR3 sequence is CASSLEANLNNEQFF. The CDR3 bases are TGCGCCAGCAGCTTAGAAGCGAACCTAAACAATGAGCAGTTCTTC.

CDR3 protein: CASKGTGERWNGYTF. The CDR3 DNA follows: TGTGCCAGCAAAGGGACAGGGGAACGATGGAACGGCTACACCTTC. This chain joins TRBV28 and TRBJ1-2; 10 nucleotides match TRBD1. The length of the CDR3 is 15 residues. Looked up from germline, CDR1 is MDHEN and CDR2 is SYDVKM. The ends lost 7 bases at V and 8 bases at J; junction bases unmatched: 13.

The chain uses TRBV19 and TRBJ1-5; 7 nucleotides agree with TRBD1. Germline V CDR1 and CDR2: LNHDA, SQIVND (reference sequence). CDR3 length: 16 amino acids. V lost 5 bases, J lost 0 bases, and 7 bases stayed unmatched. For the CDR3, the DNA is TGTGCCAGTAGTGGTCTCAACAGGGGTAGCAATCAGCCCCAGCATTTT. Translated: CASSGLNRGSNQPQHF.

The chain couples TRBV11-2 to TRBJ2-5; D may be TRBD1 (6 bases). The CDR3 totals 15 residues. Trimming took off 2 bases at V and 2 bases at J, with 12 bases between the two ends. Germline lookup yields CDR1 SGHAT and CDR2 FQNNGV. The CDR3 is CASSLPGAPQETQYF. CDR3 in DNA: TGTGCCAGCAGCTTACCAGGGGCCCCACAAGAGACCCAGTACTTC.

This chain connects TRBV27 to TRBJ1-1; D not resolved. Trimming left V 3 bases short and J 0 bases short, with 5 bases between. CDR3 length equals 13 residues. Germline V gene sequence: CDR1 MNHEY, CDR2 SMNVEV (reference sequence). CDR3: CASSFGMNTEAFF. Written as DNA, the CDR3 is TGTGCCAGCAGTTTCGGGATGAACACTGAAGCTTTCTTT.

The chain carries TRBV19 and TRBJ1-3; possible D gene TRBD1, 5 bases. The germline gives CDR1 LNHDA, CDR2 SQIVND (reference sequence). The CDR3 is 14 residues long. V lost 5 bases and J lost 4, with 12 bases in between. The chain's CDR3 is CASSWQGEGNTIYF. Here the CDR3 DNA reads TGTGCCAGTAGTTGGCAGGGCGAAGGAAACACCATATATTTT.

This clone has more than one count but fewer than ten. The chain joins TRBV6-4 to TRBJ1-1; D uncertain. The CDR3 length is 13 residues. Germline V gene sequence: CDR1 MRHNA, CDR2 SNTAGT. V lost 7 bases, J lost 5 bases, and 14 bases lay in between. The CDR3 reads CASKTRPGTEAFF. For the CDR3, the DNA is TGTGCCAGCAAAACCCGCCCGGGGACTGAAGCTTTCTTT.

The V call is TRBV23-1, the J call TRBJ2-2; TRBD1 aligns across 8 bases. TRBV23-1 counts as an open reading frame of uncertain function. V shed 4 bases and J 5 bases; nucleotides not matched to a gene: 9. The CDR3 loop spans 16 amino acids. CDR3 residues: CASSRPDRGKTGELFF. In nucleotides, the CDR3 is TGCGCCAGCAGTCGCCCCGACAGGGGAAAGACCGGGGAGCTGTTTTTT.

The chain has TRBV28 and TRBJ2-2, with TRBD2 identical over 14 bases. V shed 4 bases, J shed 2 bases, and the junction held 12 bases outside the gene matches. CDR1 and CDR2 from the germline V gene are MDHEN and SYDVKM. The CDR3 runs 20 residues. The CDR3 protein is CASSSGLAGGPARNTGELFF. The DNA of the CDR3 is TGTGCCAGCAGTTCAGGACTAGCGGGAGGCCCAGCCCGCAACACCGGGGAGCTGTTTTTT.

The rearrangement joins TRBV6-5 to TRBJ2-1, with D possibly being TRBD2 (6 bases). The V and J ends lost 0 bases and 7 bases respectively, with 16 bases between them. From germline, CDR1 is MNHEY and CDR2 SVGAGI. This CDR3 has 16 residues. Here the CDR3 reads CASSYSGGVIGNEQFF. CDR3 nucleotide sequence: TGTGCCAGCAGTTACTCGGGGGGAGTAATAGGTAATGAGCAGTTCTTC.

The CDR3, as DNA: TGTGCCAGCTCACCTCGCCCCGGGGATATATTAAGCAATCAGCCCCAGCATTTT. Protein product: CASSPRPGDILSNQPQHF. This rearrangement joins TRBV18 to TRBJ1-5, with D unresolved. Per germline, CDR1 KGHSH and CDR2 LQKENI. Trimming stripped 3 bases from V and 1 base from J, with 19 bases between. CDR3 length equals 18 residues.

Turning to this clone: The sample has other DNA sequences that encode this CDR3 too. This chain links TRBV7-2 with TRBJ2-7; possibly TRBD2 for D (6 bases). Germline assignment: CDR1 SGHTA and CDR2 FQGNSA. CDR3 size: 13 residues. Trimming cost V 5 bases and J 3 bases, with 11 bases left between them. The CDR3 DNA is TGTGCCAGCAGCCCACCGACTAGCTACGAGCAGTACTTC. Its protein is CASSPPTSYEQYF.

The J gene is TRBJ2-1, the V gene TRBV6-5; 8 bases align to TRBD2. This CDR3 spans 13 amino acids. From germline, CDR1 is MNHEY and CDR2 SVGAGI. V was pared by 8 bases and J by 8 bases, with 8 bases of the junction left unmatched. The CDR3, as DNA: TGTGCCAGCCGGTTAGCGGGATTACATGAGCAGTTCTTC. Protein product: CASRLAGLHEQFF.

J is TRBJ2-7 and V is TRBV7-8; 8 nucleotides line up with TRBD1. The J segment lost 2 bases and the V segment lost 6 bases, leaving 9 bases of the junction unmatched. The CDR3 is 15 amino acids. CDR1 SGHVS and CDR2 FQNEAQ come from the germline V gene. Here the CDR3 DNA reads TGTGCCAGCAGTCTCCCCGGGACAGGAGCCTACGAGCAGTACTTC. Its translation is CASSLPGTGAYEQYF. Full variable domain (rest looked up from reference TRBV7-8 and TRBJ2-7): GAGVSQSPRYKVAKRGQDVALRCDPISGHVSLFWYQQALGQGPEFLTYFQNEAQLDKSGLPSDRFFAERPEGSVSTLKIQRTQQEDSAVYLCASSLPGTGAYEQYFGPGTRLTVT.

The CDR3 bases are TGTGCCAGCAGTTACACACTAGCGGACACCGGGGAGCTGTTTTTT. This translates into CASSYTLADTGELFF. J is TRBJ2-2 and V is TRBV6-5, with 8 nucleotides matching TRBD2. The CDR3 is 15 residues long. Germline CDR1 is MNHEY and CDR2 is SVGAGI. V lost 2 bases to trimming and J lost 3 bases; unmatched junction nucleotides: 2.

Written as DNA, the CDR3 is TGTGCCAGCAGCTTAGGAGGCTCTGGAAACACCATATATTTT. Translating gives CASSLGGSGNTIYF. The V gene is TRBV7-2, the J gene TRBJ1-3; D gene ambiguous. This CDR3 contains 14 residues. V lost 1 base to trimming and J lost 0 bases, with 4 bases between them. Looked up from germline, CDR1 is SGHTA and CDR2 is FQGNSA. Combining the CDR3 with reference TRBV7-2 and TRBJ1-3 gives the whole variable domain GAGVSQSPSNKVTEKGKDVELRCDPISGHTALYWYRQSLGQGLEFLIYFQGNSAPDKSGLPSDRFSAERTGGSVSTLTIQRTQQEDSAVYLCASSLGGSGNTIYFGEGSWLTVV.

J is TRBJ2-5 and V is TRBV6-5; 8 bases align to TRBD1. From germline, CDR1 is MNHEY and CDR2 SVGAGI. The CDR3 loop spans 15 amino acids. Trimming removed 5 bases from V and 7 bases from J; junction bases left unmatched: 12. The CDR3 loop reads CASSTNSGGWGTQYF. Here the CDR3 DNA reads TGTGCCAGCAGTACTAATTCAGGGGGCTGGGGGACCCAGTACTTC.